The TCR beta chain under discussion was sequenced for a study of blood T cell repertoires in COVID-19. Study at large: The United States, Italy and Spain were the sources of the acute and convalescent COVID-19 samples.

In the study's own analysis: From reference gene primer amplification, estimates of nucleated cell counts were derived. Using immunoSEQ multiplex PCR, the repertoire was profiled, and TCRdb retains in-frame clones only, with some absent. From that table come the V and J calls and clone size; the DNA was used to work out D and trimming. The table lists 190,000 or so clones, 82% of them singletons. Adults between roughly 18 and 89 years of age took part from approximately 24 US areas. Symptom resolution, clearance, or two negative PCRs marked the recovered donors of Cohort 3. Germline lookup yields CDR1 LNHDA and CDR2 SQIVND (reference sequence). The CDR3 sequence is 20 residues long. V was clipped by 8 bases and J by 3 bases; unmatched bases: 20.

V and J are TRBV19 and TRBJ2-1, with 12 bases matching TRBD2. Sequenced input: PBMCs or T cells enriched from blood (not recorded which). The TCR originated in a man in his forties who had recovered from COVID-19. CDR3 sequence reads: CASVSSALAGGPVYYNEQFF. The DNA of the CDR3 is TGTGCCAGTGTTTCCTCCGCGCTAGCGGGAGGGCCGGTGTACTACAATGAGCAGTTCTTC.